This T cell receptor beta chain stems from a study of T cell changes during pregnancy in multiple sclerosis. Some clones are missing from TCRdb's copy, which holds only in-frame ones; the method was immunoSEQ multiplex PCR. The sample shows under 80,000 clones, about 94% of them seen only once. To note about this clone: This same CDR3 is encoded by further DNA sequences in the sample.

This receptor was obtained from a female donor with multiple sclerosis, enrolled in a pregnancy study. The sequencing here drew on peripheral blood, taken in the third trimester of pregnancy.

The CDR3 loop reads CASSLGGGGSGYTF. The CDR3 DNA sequence: TGTGCCAGCAGCTTAGGGGGAGGGGGGTCTGGCTACACCTTC. The V gene is TRBV7-2, the J gene TRBJ1-2; a weak D match, TRBD1 (6 bases). This CDR3 comprises 14 residues. V lost 1 base, J lost 7 bases, and 13 bases lay in between. Looked up from germline, CDR1 is SGHTA and CDR2 is FQGNSA.